This T cell receptor (beta chain) was captured by sequencing in a study of shared clonotypes between healthy human individuals. The trim removed 3 bases at V and 8 bases at J, leaving 2 bases unmatched. Per the germline V gene, CDR1 is SQVTM and CDR2 is ANQGSEA. The CDR3 covers 14 residues. The deep-level immunoSEQ assay was used. Per the original methods: Junction-only sequences without quality scores came from ImmunoSEQ, so filtering differed. Sequencing used immunoSEQ multiplex PCR; TCRdb keeps in-frame clones, though not all of them. V, J and clone size were drawn from that table, and D and trimming were deduced from the DNA. Seen here are around 990,000 clones, approximately 75% observed once, and the top ten hold more than 0.85%. The investigators split CD4+ cells into a CD45RA+ naive subset and a CD45RA-negative memory subset. In regard to this clone: Its antigen is not known.

Whole-study results and caveats: Naive subsets generally exceeded memory subsets in estimated richness.

The chain combines TRBV29-1 with TRBJ2-1; 15 bases map to TRBD2. The sample taken for sequencing was memory CD4+ T cells from PBMCs. Subset meaning: CD45RA-negative fraction. This sequence originates from a man younger than 35 in good health. Some clones in this sample may be carry-over from other donors' samples. The CDR3 sequence is CSVDGTSGRYEQFF. In nucleotides, the CDR3 is TGCAGCGTTGACGGGACTAGCGGGAGGTATGAGCAGTTCTTC.